The rows below give T cell receptor beta chains drawn from one sample of a study of PD-L1 blockade in urothelial cancer. This table comes from immunoSEQ multiplex PCR, and its TCRdb copy is limited to in-frame clones, with some not included. The sample has 100,000 or so clones, over 80% seen once. The sequencing used PBMCs, collected around atezolizumab (anti-PD-L1) treatment. These receptors originate from a woman of 80 years or more with urothelial cancer. Both conserved end residues are part of each CDR3. For some rows the clone size is stated as once, few or many, or as a class when expanded; others skip it.

CDR3 protein	J gene	clone size	V gene
CASSVGREGLYNEQFF	TRBJ2-1	-	TRBV9
CASSPDRLAGAGEQYF	TRBJ2-7	-	TRBV4-1
CASTERTGHTEAFF	TRBJ1-1	-	TRBV19
CASSLLAGSSDTQYF	TRBJ2-3	-	TRBV11-2
CASSQLDRNTEAFF	TRBJ1-1	-	TRBV7-9
CASSLTKQGTYEQYF	TRBJ2-7	-	TRBV11-2
CASSEARGSNQPQHF	TRBJ1-5	-	TRBV2
CAIRPGTGRIAGANEQFF	TRBJ2-1	-	TRBV10-3
CASSIGQGGYQETQYF	TRBJ2-5	-	TRBV5-8
CASSDDGTGIYEQFF	TRBJ2-1	-	TRBV10-1
CASSLAPVGGYEQYF	TRBJ2-7	-	TRBV11-2
CASSLGTGRTKNIQYF	TRBJ2-4	-	TRBV5-1
CSVEGLAANTGELFF	TRBJ2-2	-	TRBV29-1
CATSPRDRAPDTQYF	TRBJ2-3	-	TRBV15
CASSARRGGFVVTEAFF	TRBJ1-1	-	TRBV19
CASSVGSLAGEQFF	TRBJ2-1	-	TRBV9
CASSIFTGLAKNIQYF	TRBJ2-4	-	TRBV19
CASSPRTGGTEAFF	TRBJ1-1	-	TRBV5-1
CASSSGQGPYEQYF	TRBJ2-7	once	TRBV28